The sequence of this T cell receptor beta chain was determined in a study of T cell clonality in common variable immunodeficiency. This clone was counted many times. Antigen specificity is unknown. From the germline J gene comes the end of the CDR3, since the read stops 3 residues before it. Germline CDR1 and CDR2: MNHEY and SVGEGT. CDR3 length equals 13 residues. Most patients and controls had Caucasian heritage. Sequencing used immunoSEQ multiplex PCR; TCRdb keeps in-frame clones, though not all of them. The sample yields 35,000 to 50,000 clones, without any singletons. Findings and caveats of the study: CVID subjects had higher TCRbeta clonality than healthy controls, most marked in about a third. Fewer deletions and N-nucleotide insertions were reportedly seen in common variable immunodeficiency TCR beta sequences.

The chain has TRBV6-2 or TRBV6-3 and TRBJ1-2; 7 bases are a match to TRBD1. Sequences were obtained from peripheral blood mononuclear cells. This TCR was sampled from a person between 18 and 75 years old in good health. The sequenced CDR3 bases are TGTGCCAGCAGTTCTTCCCGGACAGGCGGC. This codes for CASSSSRTGG. The whole CDR3 reads CASSSSRTGGYTF.